These 15 T cell receptor beta chains were all obtained from the same sample, sequenced in a study of blood T cell repertoires in COVID-19. Data came from immunoSEQ multiplex PCR; TCRdb stores just in-frame clones and leaves some out. The table records roughly 200,000 clones, approximately 83% of them present only once. The specimen sequenced was peripheral blood. Receptor source: a woman in her 40s with COVID-19, enrolled during active disease.

The chain combines TRBV15 with TRBJ1-1; perhaps TRBD1 as D (5 bases). This CDR3 is built from 15 residues. Germline V lookup: CDR1 LNHNV, CDR2 YYDKDF (reference sequence). V was clipped by 0 bases and J by 6 bases, with 14 bases between them. The CDR3 loop reads CATSRDRQGLAEAFF. CDR3 sequence (DNA): TGTGCCACCAGCAGAGATAGGCAGGGCCTTGCTGAAGCTTTCTTT.

The V call is TRBV5-6, the J call TRBJ1-6; D ambiguous. The CDR3 runs to 14 residues. V was pared by 6 bases and J by 7 bases, with 14 bases between. The germline gives CDR1 SGHDT, CDR2 YYEEEE. The CDR3 DNA follows: TGTGCCAGCACCGAGGGTTATTCCAATTCACCCCTCCACTTT. It is translated as CASTEGYSNSPLHF.

The chain employs TRBV7-2 and TRBJ2-7, with 7 bases identical to TRBD1. Germline V gives CDR1 SGHTA, CDR2 FQGNSA. Germline trimming cut 0 bases from V and 3 bases from J; bases unmatched to any gene: 5. The CDR3 is 15 amino acids. CDR3 bases: TGTGCCAGCAGCTTAGCAGGGGGCGCTTTCTACGAGCAGTACTTC. Translation gives CASSLAGGAFYEQYF. Full variable domain (remainder filled in from reference TRBV7-2 and TRBJ2-7): GAGVSQSPSNKVTEKGKDVELRCDPISGHTALYWYRQSLGQGLEFLIYFQGNSAPDKSGLPSDRFSAERTGGSVSTLTIQRTQQEDSAVYLCASSLAGGAFYEQYFGPGTRLTVT.

This chain links TRBV5-1 with TRBJ2-7, with TRBD1 as a possible D gene (6 bases). Trimming shortened V by 2 bases and J by 0 bases, and 15 bases separated the two germline ends. The CDR3 spans 16 residues. Germline V lookup: CDR1 SGHRS, CDR2 YFSETQ. As DNA, the CDR3 is TGCGCCAGCAGCTTTCAGGGGTCCAACCCCTCCTACGAGCAGTACTTC. This sequence encodes CASSFQGSNPSYEQYF.

The chain combines TRBV24-1 with TRBJ1-1; D remains unclear. Germline V gene sequence: CDR1 KGHDR, CDR2 SFDVKD. Trimming pared 4 bases from V and 5 bases from J, leaving 7 bases between. This CDR3 spans 12 amino acids. CDR3 sequence: CATSDPKTEAFF. The DNA of the CDR3 is TGTGCCACCAGTGACCCCAAAACTGAAGCTTTCTTT.

The chain carries TRBV29-1 and TRBJ1-2, with D unclear. Germline CDR1 reads SQVTM; CDR2 reads ANQGSEA. V lost 3 bases and J 7 bases, leaving 9 bases between the germline ends. There are 11 residues in the CDR3. CDR3 coding DNA: TGCAGCGTTGACGGGAGGGCTGGCTACACCTTC. It specifies CSVDGRAGYTF.

The chain uses TRBV27 and TRBJ1-1; D is unresolved. The CDR3 is made up of 14 amino acids. V was trimmed by 2 bases and J by 4 bases, leaving 11 bases between them. The germline V gene has CDR1 MNHEY and CDR2 SMNVEV (reference sequence). The CDR3 here is CASSLAGWATEAFF. For the CDR3, the DNA is TGTGCCAGCAGTTTAGCGGGGTGGGCCACTGAAGCTTTCTTT.

The V call is TRBV6-5, the J call TRBJ2-2, with unresolved D. Trimming shortened V by 6 bases and J by 4 bases, and 12 bases separated the two germline ends. Germline V lookup: CDR1 MNHEY, CDR2 SVGAGI. This CDR3 contains 14 residues. CDR3 in amino acids: CASRNNDITGELFF. Here the CDR3 DNA reads TGTGCCAGCAGAAATAATGACATCACCGGGGAGCTGTTTTTT.

This chain joins TRBV27 and TRBJ1-2; TRBD1 is a possible D gene (5 bases). Germline lookup yields CDR1 MNHEY and CDR2 SMNVEV (reference sequence). This CDR3 region has 13 residues. V was shortened by 7 bases and J by 7 bases, with 16 bases between the two germline ends. CDR3 in amino acids: CASISQGGGGYTF. CDR3 bases: TGTGCCAGCATATCCCAGGGTGGCGGTGGCTACACCTTC.

The chain uses TRBV18 and TRBJ2-7; TRBD2 aligns across 13 bases. Looked up from germline, CDR1 is KGHSH and CDR2 is LQKENI. V dropped 6 bases and J dropped 3; count of bases not matched to a gene: 5. The CDR3 is made up of 15 amino acids. Here the CDR3 DNA reads TGTGCCAGCTCGGGACTAGCGGGGAACGACTACGAGCAGTACTTC. This codes for CASSGLAGNDYEQYF.

The rearrangement links TRBV7-8 to TRBJ2-5; 7 bases line up with TRBD2. The CDR3 totals 14 residues. V lost 3 bases, J lost 2 bases, and 3 bases stayed unmatched. The germline V gene encodes CDR1 SGHVS and CDR2 FQNEAQ. The chain's CDR3 is CASSFPSGQETQYF. CDR3 coding DNA: TGTGCCAGCAGCTTCCCTAGCGGTCAAGAGACCCAGTACTTC.

A remark on this clone: This CDR3 is also generated by other DNA sequences in the sample. The rearrangement links TRBV6-5 to TRBJ1-2, with D possibly matching TRBD1 (6 bases). V was cut by 0 bases and J by 7 bases, with 12 bases left in between. The CDR3 loop spans 14 amino acids. CDR1 MNHEY and CDR2 SVGAGI come from the germline V gene. CDR3 region: CASSYSGGWGGYTF. The CDR3 region has the DNA TGTGCCAGCAGTTACTCTGGGGGCTGGGGTGGCTACACCTTC.

V usage is TRBV11-3 and J usage is TRBJ1-1; 11 bases agree with TRBD1. The germline CDR1 and CDR2 sequences are SGHNT and YENEEA. With V trimmed by 6 bases and J by 4 bases, 7 bases remained unmatched. This CDR3 is built from 15 residues. The CDR3 nucleotides read TGTGCCAGCAGGGGGACAGGGGGTTTCGGCACTGAAGCTTTCTTT. This gives the protein CASRGTGGFGTEAFF.

The chain is built from TRBV19 and TRBJ2-7, with TRBD1 matching over 9 bases. The CDR3 covers 12 residues. J lost 6 bases, V lost 9 bases, and 6 bases had no gene match. Germline values: CDR1 LNHDA, CDR2 SQIVND (reference sequence). The CDR3 DNA reads TGTGCCAGCACGACAGGGGGACGCGAGCAGTACTTC. Its translation: CASTTGGREQYF.

The rearrangement links TRBV6-1 to TRBJ1-1; perhaps TRBD1 as D (6 bases). Germline-derived CDR1 and CDR2 are MNHNS and SASEGT. The CDR3 is made up of 12 amino acids. V was clipped by 2 bases and J by 7 bases, with 8 bases between them. The CDR3: CASSEQGIEAFF. The CDR3 DNA is TGTGCCAGCAGTGAACAGGGGATTGAAGCTTTCTTT.